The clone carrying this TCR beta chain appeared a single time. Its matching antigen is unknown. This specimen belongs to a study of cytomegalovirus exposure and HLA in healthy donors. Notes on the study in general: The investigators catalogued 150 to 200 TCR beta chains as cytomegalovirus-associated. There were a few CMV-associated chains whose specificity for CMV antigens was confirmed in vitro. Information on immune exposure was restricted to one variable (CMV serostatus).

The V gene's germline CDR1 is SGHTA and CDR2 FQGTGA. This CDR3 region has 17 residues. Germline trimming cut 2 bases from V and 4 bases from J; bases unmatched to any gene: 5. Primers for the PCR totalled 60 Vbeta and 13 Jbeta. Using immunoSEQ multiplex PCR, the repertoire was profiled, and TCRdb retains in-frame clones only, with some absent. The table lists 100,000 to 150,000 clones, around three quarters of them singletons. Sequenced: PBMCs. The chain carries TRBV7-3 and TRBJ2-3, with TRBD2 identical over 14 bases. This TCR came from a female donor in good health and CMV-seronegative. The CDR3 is CASSLSTGLAGADTQYF. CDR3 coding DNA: TGTGCCAGCAGCTTATCCACGGGACTAGCGGGAGCAGATACGCAGTATTTT.